This T cell receptor beta chain is drawn from a study of vaccination and CD4 T cells after COVID-19. General study results and limits: Researchers looked at relatively few convalescent patients and had no early post-infection timepoints. Within the convalescent patients, a median approximately 89% of the SARS-CoV-2-reactive clones were ones that appeared only post-vaccination. Vaccine-specific clones in convalescent patients were spike mono-reactive in 304 of 307 cases.

CDR3 length: 15 amino acids. Unmatched junction bases numbered 1, after V lost 4 bases and J lost 6 bases. Per the germline V gene, CDR1 is WNHNN and CDR2 is SYGVQD (reference sequence). TCRdb reprocessed the PCR reads with MiXCR, giving one entry per CDR3 protein. The sample consists of 20,000 to 25,000 distinct CDR3 sequences, under 60% of them appearing once. Notes on this clonotype: Its specificity is not known.

The clonotype comes from a human donor who had recovered from COVID-19. This sample comprised CD4+ T cells from blood, obtained before SARS-CoV-2 vaccination. The J gene is TRBJ2-1, the V gene TRBV10-1, with TRBD2 matching 15 bases. The DNA for the CDR3 is TGCGCCAGCAGTGGGACTAGCGGGAGGGCCAATGAGCAGTTCTTC. Amino acid sequence: CASSGTSGRANEQFF.